One T cell receptor (beta chain) is described in this entry. Trimming stripped 5 bases from V and 8 bases from J, with 16 bases between. Germline CDR1 and CDR2: SNHLY and FYNNEI. The CDR3 extends over 14 amino acids. The naive CD8 fraction comprised CD45RO-negative cells positively selected for CCR7 and excluded terminally differentiated effector memory CD45RA+ cells. Adult Caucasians living in Nashville, Tennessee made up all of the donors. These data are taken from a study of shared clonotypes between healthy human individuals. Original analysis: Filtering of immunoSEQ junctional sequences could not match full-length read filtering. Clones were read by immunoSEQ multiplex PCR, and TCRdb kept only the in-frame ones, dropping some. V and J calls and clone size follow that table, whereas D and trimming were derived from the DNA. Of about 2 million clones in the sample, about 94% were seen once.

This chain uses TRBV2 with TRBJ1-5, with D possibly matching TRBD1 (6 bases). Sequencing used naive CD8+ T cells sorted from blood. The TCR was taken from a man between 18 and 35 years old in good health. CDR3 bases: TGTGCCAGCAGTCCAGGACAGTACGCCGAGCCCCAGCATTTT. It encodes CASSPGQYAEPQHF. Looking up the rest from reference TRBV2 and TRBJ1-5 gives the full variable domain: EPEVTQTPSHQVTQMGQEVILRCVPISNHLYFYWYRQILGQKVEFLVSFYNNEISEKSEIFDDQFSVERPDGSNFTLKIRSTKLEDSAMYFCASSPGQYAEPQHFGDGTRLSIL.